The T cell receptor beta chain under discussion was sequenced for a study of blood T cell repertoires in COVID-19. This clone has just a few counts. Methods used by the authors: The assay estimated nucleated cells by amplifying reference gene primers. TCRdb's copy holds only in-frame clones and misses some; the assay was immunoSEQ multiplex PCR. The DNA was the basis for D and trimming; V, J and clone size are from that table. The table lists around 310,000 clones, around nine tenths of them singletons. This CDR3 spans 12 amino acids. CDR1 and CDR2 from the germline V gene are LGHDT and YNNKEL (reference sequence). V shed 3 bases and J shed 7 bases, with 4 bases lying between them.

This TCR was sampled from a woman between 45 and 60 years old with active or convalescent COVID-19. This chain uses TRBV3-1 (or the pseudogene TRBV3-2) with TRBJ1-6, with D unresolved. Sequenced material: peripheral blood. Here the CDR3 DNA reads TGTGCCAGCAGCCAGTCGAATTCACCCCTCCACTTT. Amino acids: CASSQSNSPLHF.